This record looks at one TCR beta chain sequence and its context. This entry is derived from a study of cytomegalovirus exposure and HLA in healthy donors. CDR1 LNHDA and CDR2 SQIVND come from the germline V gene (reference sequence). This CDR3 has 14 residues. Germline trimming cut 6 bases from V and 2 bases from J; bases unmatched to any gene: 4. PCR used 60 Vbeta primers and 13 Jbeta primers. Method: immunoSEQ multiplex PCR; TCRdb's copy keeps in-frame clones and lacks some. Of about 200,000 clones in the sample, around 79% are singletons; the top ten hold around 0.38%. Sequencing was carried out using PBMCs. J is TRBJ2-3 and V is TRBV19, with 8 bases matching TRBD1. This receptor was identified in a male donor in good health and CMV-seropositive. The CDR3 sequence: CASSRDRITDTQYF. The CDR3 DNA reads TGTGCCAGTAGCCGGGACAGGATCACAGATACGCAGTATTTT.